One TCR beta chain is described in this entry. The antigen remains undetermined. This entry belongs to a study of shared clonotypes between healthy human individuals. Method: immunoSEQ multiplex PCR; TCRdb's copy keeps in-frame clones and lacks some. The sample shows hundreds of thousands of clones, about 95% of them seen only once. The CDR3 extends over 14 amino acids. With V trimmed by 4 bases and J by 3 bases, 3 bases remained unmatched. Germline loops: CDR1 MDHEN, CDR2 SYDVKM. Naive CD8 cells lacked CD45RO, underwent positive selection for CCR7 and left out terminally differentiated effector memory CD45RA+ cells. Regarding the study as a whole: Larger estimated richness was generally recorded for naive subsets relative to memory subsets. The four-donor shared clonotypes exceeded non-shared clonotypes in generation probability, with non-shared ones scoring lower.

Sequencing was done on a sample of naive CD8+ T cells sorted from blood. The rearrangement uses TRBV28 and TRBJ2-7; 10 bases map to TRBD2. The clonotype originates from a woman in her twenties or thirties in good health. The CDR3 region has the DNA TGTGCCAGCAGTTCGGGACTAGCGAACTACGAGCAGTACTTC. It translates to CASSSGLANYEQYF.